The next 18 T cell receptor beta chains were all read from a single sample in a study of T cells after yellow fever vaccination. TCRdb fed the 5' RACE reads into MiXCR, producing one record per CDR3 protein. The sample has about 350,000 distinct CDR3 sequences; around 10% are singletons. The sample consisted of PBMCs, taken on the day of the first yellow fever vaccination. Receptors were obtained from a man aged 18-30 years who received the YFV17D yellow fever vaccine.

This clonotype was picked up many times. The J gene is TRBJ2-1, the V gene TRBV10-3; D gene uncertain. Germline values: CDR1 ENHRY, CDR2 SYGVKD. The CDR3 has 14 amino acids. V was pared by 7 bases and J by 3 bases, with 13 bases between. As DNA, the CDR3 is TGTGCCATCACCTATAGTGATATCTACAATGAGCAGTTCTTC. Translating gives CAITYSDIYNEQFF.

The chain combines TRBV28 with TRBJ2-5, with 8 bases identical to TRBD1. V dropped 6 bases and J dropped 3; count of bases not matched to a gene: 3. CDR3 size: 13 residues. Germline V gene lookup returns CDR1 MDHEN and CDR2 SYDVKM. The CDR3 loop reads CASRDRAKETQYF. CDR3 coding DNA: TGTGCCAGCAGGGACAGGGCAAAAGAGACCCAGTACTTC.

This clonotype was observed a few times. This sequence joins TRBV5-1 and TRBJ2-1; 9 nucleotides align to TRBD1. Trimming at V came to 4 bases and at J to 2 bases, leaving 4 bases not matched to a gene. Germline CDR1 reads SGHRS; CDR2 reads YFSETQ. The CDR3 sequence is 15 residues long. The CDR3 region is CASSVGQGPYNEQFF. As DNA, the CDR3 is TGCGCCAGCAGCGTCGGACAGGGGCCCTACAATGAGCAGTTCTTC.

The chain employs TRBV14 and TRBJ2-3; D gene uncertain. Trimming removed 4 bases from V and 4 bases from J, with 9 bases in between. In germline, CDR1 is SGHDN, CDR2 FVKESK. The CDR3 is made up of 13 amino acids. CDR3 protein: CASSPWVADTQYF. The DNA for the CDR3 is TGTGCCAGCAGCCCCTGGGTGGCAGATACGCAGTATTTT.

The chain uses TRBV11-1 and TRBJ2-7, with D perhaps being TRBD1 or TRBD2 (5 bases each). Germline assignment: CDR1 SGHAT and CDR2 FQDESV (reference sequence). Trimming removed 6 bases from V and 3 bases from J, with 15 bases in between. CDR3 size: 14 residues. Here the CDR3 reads CASSSGPGFYEQYV. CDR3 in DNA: TGTGCCAGCAGTTCAGGGCCGGGGTTCTACGAGCAGTACGTC.

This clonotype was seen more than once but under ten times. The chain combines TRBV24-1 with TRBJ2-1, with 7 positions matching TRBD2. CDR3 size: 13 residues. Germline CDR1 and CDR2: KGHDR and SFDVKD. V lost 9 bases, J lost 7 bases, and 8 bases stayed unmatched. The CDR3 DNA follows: TGTGCCACCCATAGATCGGGGGGTAATGAGCAGTTCTTC. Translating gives CATHRSGGNEQFF.

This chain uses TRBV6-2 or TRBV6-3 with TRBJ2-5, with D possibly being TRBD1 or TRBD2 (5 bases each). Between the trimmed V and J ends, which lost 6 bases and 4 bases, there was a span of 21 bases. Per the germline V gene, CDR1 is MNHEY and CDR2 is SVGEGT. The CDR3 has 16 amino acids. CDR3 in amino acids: CASSSIQLVRGETQYF. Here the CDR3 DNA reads TGTGCCAGCAGCTCTATTCAACTAGTGAGGGGAGAGACCCAGTACTTC.

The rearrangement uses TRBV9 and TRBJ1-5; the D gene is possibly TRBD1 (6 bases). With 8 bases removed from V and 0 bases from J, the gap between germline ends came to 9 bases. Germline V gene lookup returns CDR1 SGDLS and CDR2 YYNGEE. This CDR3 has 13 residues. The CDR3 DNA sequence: TGTGCCAGGGGGGCACGTAGCAATCAGCCCCAGCATTTT. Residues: CARGARSNQPQHF.

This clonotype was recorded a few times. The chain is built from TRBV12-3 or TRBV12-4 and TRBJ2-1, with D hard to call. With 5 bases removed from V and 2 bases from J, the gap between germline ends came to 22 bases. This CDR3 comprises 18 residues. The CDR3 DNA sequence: TGTGCCAGCAGTGACCACGATCCAGGTTCAGCGACCTACAATGAGCAGTTCTTC. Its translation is CASSDHDPGSATYNEQFF.

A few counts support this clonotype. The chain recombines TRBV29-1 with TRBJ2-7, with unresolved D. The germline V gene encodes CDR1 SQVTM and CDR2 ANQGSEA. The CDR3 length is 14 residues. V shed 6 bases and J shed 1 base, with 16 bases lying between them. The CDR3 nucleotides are TGCAGCGTAGCCGGGTGGAAAGAATCCTACGAGCAGTACTTC. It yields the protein CSVAGWKESYEQYF.

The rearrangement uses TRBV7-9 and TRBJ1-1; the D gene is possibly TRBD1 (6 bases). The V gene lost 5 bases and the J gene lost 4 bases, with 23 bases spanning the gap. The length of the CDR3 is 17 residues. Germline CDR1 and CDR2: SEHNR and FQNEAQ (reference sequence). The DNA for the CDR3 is TGTGCCAGCAGCCCCAGCAGGGGAGTTCGAAGGGGCACTGAAGCTTTCTTT. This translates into CASSPSRGVRRGTEAFF.

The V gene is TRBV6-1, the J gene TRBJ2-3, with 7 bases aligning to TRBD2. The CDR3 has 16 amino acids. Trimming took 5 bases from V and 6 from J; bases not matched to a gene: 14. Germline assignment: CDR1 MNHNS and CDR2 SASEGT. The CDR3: CASSPRLARYWDTQYF. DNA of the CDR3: TGTGCCAGCAGTCCCCGACTAGCAAGATATTGGGATACGCAGTATTTT.

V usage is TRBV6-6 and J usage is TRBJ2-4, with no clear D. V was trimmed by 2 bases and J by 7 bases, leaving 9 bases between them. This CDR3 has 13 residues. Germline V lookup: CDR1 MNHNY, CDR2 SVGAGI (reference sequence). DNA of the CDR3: TGTGCCAGCAGTTACCAGTACTCCAACATTCAGTACTTC. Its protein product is CASSYQYSNIQYF.

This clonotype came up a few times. CDR3 amino acids: CASSPLQGISDEQYF. In DNA, the CDR3 is TGCGCCAGCAGCCCCCTTCAGGGGATCAGCGACGAGCAGTACTTC. V is TRBV5-1 and J is TRBJ2-7, with D perhaps matching TRBD1 (6 bases). The CDR3 is made up of 15 amino acids. Trimming left V 4 bases short and J 5 bases short, with 19 bases between. Germline assignment: CDR1 SGHRS and CDR2 YFSETQ. Filled out from reference TRBV5-1 and TRBJ2-7, the complete variable domain reads KAGVTQTPRYLIKTRGQQVTLSCSPISGHRSVSWYQQTPGQGLQFLFEYFSETQRNKGNFPGRFSGRQFSNSRSEMNVSTLELGDSALYLCASSPLQGISDEQYFGPGTRLTVT.

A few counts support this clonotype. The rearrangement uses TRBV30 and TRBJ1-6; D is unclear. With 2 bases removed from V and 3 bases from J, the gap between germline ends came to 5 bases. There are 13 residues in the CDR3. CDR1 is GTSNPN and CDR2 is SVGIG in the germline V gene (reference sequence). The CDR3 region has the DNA TGTGCCTGGAGTCCCGACTATAATTCACCCCTCCACTTT. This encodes CAWSPDYNSPLHF.

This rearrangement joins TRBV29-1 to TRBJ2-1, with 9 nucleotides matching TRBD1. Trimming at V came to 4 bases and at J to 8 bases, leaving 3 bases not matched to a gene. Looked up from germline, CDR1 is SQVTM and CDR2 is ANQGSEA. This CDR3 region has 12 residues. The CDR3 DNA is TGCAGCGTTGGAACAGGGGGCGATGAGCAGTTCTTC. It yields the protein CSVGTGGDEQFF.

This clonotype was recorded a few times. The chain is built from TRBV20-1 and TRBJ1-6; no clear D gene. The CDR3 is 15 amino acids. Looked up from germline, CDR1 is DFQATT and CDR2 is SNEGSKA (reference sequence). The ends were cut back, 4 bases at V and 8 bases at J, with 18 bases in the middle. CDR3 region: CSAIKPGLSYSPLHF. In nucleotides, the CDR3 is TGCAGTGCTATAAAACCGGGCCTGAGTTATTCACCCCTCCACTTT.

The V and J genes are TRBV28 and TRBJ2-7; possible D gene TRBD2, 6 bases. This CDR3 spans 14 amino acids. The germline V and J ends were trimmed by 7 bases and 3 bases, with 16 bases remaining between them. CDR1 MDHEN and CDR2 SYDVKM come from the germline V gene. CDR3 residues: CASNPSDAIYEQYV. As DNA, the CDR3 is TGTGCCAGCAACCCTAGCGACGCTATCTACGAGCAGTACGTC.